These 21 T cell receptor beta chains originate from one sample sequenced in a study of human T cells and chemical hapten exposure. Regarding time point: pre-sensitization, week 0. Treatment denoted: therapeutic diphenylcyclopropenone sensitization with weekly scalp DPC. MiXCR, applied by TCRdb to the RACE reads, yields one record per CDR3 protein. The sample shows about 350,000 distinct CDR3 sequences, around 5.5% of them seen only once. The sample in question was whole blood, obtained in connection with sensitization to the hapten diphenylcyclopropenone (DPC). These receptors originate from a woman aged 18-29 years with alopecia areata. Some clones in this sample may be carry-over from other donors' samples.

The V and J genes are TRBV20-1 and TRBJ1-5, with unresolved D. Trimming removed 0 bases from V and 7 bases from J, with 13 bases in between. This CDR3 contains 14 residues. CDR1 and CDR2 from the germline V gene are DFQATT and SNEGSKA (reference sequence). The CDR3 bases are TGCAGTGCTAGAGAGCCGGGTGTGAAACAGCCCCAGCATTTT. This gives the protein CSAREPGVKQPQHF.

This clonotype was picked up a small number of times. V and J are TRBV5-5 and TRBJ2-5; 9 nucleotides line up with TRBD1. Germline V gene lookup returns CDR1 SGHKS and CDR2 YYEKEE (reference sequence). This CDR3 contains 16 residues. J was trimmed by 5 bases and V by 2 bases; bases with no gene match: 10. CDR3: CASSFVPGQGKETQYF. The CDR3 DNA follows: TGTGCCAGCAGCTTTGTACCGGGACAGGGAAAGGAGACCCAGTACTTC.

The CDR3 here is CASSEGTGFSYEQYF. The CDR3 DNA reads as TGTGCCAGCAGTGAAGGGACAGGCTTTTCCTACGAGCAGTACTTC. The chain is built from TRBV2 and TRBJ2-7; TRBD1 agrees at 7 bases. V lost 1 base and J lost 1; bases outside the gene matches: 4. The CDR3 has 15 amino acids. Germline values: CDR1 SNHLY, CDR2 FYNNEI.

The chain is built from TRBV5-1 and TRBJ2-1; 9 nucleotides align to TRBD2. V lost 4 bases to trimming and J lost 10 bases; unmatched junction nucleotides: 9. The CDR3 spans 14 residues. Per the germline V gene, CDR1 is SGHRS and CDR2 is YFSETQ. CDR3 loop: CASSPLAGAEEQFF. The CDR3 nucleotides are TGCGCCAGCAGCCCCTTAGCGGGGGCCGAGGAGCAGTTCTTC.

The CDR3 is CASSVGTHRTDTQYF. CDR3 nucleotides: TGTGCCAGCAGCGTAGGGACCCACCGCACAGATACGCAGTATTTT. This sequence joins TRBV9 and TRBJ2-3; the D is unclear. There are 15 residues in the CDR3. Per germline, CDR1 SGDLS and CDR2 YYNGEE. V was pared by 0 bases and J by 1 base, with 9 bases between.

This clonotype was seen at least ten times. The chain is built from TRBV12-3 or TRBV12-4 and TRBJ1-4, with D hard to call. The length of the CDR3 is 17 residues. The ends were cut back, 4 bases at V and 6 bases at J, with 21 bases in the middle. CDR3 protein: CASSSNRGVGGDEKLFF. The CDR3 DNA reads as TGTGCCAGCAGTTCAAATCGCGGGGTAGGAGGAGATGAAAAACTGTTTTTT.

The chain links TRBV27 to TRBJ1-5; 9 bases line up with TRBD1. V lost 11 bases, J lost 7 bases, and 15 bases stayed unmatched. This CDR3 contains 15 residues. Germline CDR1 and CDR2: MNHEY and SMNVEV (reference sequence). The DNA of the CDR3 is TGTGCCCGGGCGGGGACAGGGATCTTGGGCCAGCCCCAGCATTTT. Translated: CARAGTGILGQPQHF.

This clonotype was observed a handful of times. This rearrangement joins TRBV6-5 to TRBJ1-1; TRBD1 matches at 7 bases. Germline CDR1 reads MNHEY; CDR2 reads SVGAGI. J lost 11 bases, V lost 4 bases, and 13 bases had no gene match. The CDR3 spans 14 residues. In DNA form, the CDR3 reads TGTGCCAGCAGTTCGCATTTGCAAACAGGGGACGCTTTCTTT. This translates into CASSSHLQTGDAFF.

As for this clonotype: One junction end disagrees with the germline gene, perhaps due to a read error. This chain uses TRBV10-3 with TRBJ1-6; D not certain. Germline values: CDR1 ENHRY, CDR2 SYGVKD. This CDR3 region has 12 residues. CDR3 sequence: CAIRSVNSSLHF. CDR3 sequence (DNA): TGTGCCATCAGGTCGGTTAATTCATCCCTCCACTTT.

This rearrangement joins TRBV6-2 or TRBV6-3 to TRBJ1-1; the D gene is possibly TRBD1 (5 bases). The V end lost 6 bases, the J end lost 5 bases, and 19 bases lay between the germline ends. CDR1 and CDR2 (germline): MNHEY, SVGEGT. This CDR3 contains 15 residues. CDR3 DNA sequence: TGTGCCAGCAGAGGACTGGGGCAGCTTGATACTGAAGCTTTCTTT. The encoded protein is CASRGLGQLDTEAFF.

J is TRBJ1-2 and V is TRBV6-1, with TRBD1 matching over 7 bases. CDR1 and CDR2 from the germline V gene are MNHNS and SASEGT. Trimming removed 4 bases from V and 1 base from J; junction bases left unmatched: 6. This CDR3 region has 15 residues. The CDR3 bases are TGTGCCAGCAGTGCCCCAGGGGGGAGTAACTATGGCTACACCTTC. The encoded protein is CASSAPGGSNYGYTF.

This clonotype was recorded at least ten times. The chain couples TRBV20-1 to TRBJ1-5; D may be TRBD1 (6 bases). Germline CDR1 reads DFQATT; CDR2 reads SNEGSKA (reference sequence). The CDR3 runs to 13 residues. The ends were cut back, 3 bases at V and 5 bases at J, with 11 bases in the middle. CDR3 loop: CSASPGQYQPQHF. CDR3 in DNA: TGCAGTGCTAGCCCTGGACAGTATCAGCCCCAGCATTTT.

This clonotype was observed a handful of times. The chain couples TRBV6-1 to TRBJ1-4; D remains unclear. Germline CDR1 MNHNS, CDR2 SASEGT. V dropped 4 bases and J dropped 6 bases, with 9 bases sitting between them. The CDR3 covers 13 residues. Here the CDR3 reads CASSVFDDEKLFF. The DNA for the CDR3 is TGTGCCAGCAGTGTTTTTGATGATGAAAAACTGTTTTTT.

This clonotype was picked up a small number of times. CDR3 nucleotide sequence: TGTGCCGACAGACTGGGCATGAACACTGAAGCTTTCTTT. It is translated as CADRLGMNTEAFF. The gene calls are TRBV12-3 or TRBV12-4 and TRBJ1-1; possibly TRBD1 for D (5 bases). The CDR3 totals 13 residues. V was trimmed by 11 bases and J by 0 bases, leaving 13 bases between them.

The CDR3 nucleotides are TGTGCCAGCAGCTTAGCAGGTTCGGTACTTTACAATGAGCAGTTCTTC. This sequence encodes CASSLAGSVLYNEQFF. The chain carries TRBV7-2 and TRBJ2-1; no reliable D call. CDR1 and CDR2 from the germline V gene are SGHTA and FQGNSA. V was trimmed by 0 bases and J by 4 bases, leaving 13 bases between them. The CDR3 length is 16 residues.

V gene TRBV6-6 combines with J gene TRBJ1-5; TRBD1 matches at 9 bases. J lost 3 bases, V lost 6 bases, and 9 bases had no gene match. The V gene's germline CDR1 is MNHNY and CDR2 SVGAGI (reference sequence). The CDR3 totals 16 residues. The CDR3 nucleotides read TGTGCCAGCAGCCTGACAGGGGGAAGGGACAATCAGCCCCAGCATTTT. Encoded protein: CASSLTGGRDNQPQHF.

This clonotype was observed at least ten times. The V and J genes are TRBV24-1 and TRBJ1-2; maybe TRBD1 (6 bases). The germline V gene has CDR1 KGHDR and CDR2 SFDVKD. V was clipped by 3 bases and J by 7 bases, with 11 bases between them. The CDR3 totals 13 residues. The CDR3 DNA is TGTGCCACCAGTGATGGGACAATGGGTGGCTACACCTTC. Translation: CATSDGTMGGYTF.

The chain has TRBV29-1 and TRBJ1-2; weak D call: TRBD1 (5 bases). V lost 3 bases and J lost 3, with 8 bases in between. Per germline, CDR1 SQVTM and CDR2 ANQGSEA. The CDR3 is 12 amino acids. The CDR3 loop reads CSVDLGDYGYTF. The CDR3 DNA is TGCAGCGTTGATCTGGGGGACTATGGCTACACCTTC.

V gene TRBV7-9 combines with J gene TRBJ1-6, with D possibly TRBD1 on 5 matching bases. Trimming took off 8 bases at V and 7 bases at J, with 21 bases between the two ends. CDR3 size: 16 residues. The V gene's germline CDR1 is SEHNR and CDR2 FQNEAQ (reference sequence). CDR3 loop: CASSPQGAGWNSPLHF. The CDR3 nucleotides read TGTGCCAGCTCCCCCCAGGGCGCCGGGTGGAATTCACCCCTCCACTTT.

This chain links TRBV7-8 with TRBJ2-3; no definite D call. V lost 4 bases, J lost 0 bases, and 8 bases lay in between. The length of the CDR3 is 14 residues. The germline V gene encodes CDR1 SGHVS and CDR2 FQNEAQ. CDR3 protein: CASSSRTSTDTQYF. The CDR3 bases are TGTGCCAGCAGCTCAAGGACCAGCACAGATACGCAGTATTTT.

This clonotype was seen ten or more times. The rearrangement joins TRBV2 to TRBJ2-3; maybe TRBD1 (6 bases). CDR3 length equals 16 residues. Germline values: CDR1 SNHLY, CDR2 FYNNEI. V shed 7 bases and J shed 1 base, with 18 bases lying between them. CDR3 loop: CASNAGALYRTDTQYF. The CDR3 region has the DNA TGTGCCAGCAACGCAGGGGCCCTCTATCGCACAGATACGCAGTATTTT. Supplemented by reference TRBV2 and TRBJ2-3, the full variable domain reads EPEVTQTPSHQVTQMGQEVILRCVPISNHLYFYWYRQILGQKVEFLVSFYNNEISEKSEIFDDQFSVERPDGSNFTLKIRSTKLEDSAMYFCASNAGALYRTDTQYFGPGTRLTVL.